This entry features one T cell receptor beta chain sequence. The V gene lost 5 bases and the J gene lost 0 bases, with 14 bases spanning the gap. This CDR3 region has 15 residues. The germline CDR1 and CDR2 sequences are SGHRS and YFSETQ. The data were produced by immunoSEQ multiplex PCR, yet TCRdb's version contains in-frame clones alone and is incomplete. This table has 150,000 to 200,000 clones, roughly 92% appearing once. This sample was included in a study of T cell responses to AZD1222 COVID-19 vaccine. The source is an adult in good health. The sample was peripheral blood, taken on day 0 of AZD1222 vaccination. V usage is TRBV5-1 and J usage is TRBJ1-2, with D possibly being TRBD1 (5 bases). CDR3 coding DNA: TGCGCCAGCAGAGTTTCCCCAGGGACTAACTATGGCTACACCTTC. Residues: CASRVSPGTNYGYTF.